The sequence of this T cell receptor beta chain was determined in a study of early T cells in non-severe SARS-CoV-2 infection. Looked up from germline, CDR1 is MNHNY and CDR2 is SVGAGI (reference sequence). The V end lost 0 bases, the J end lost 5 bases, and 19 bases lay between the germline ends. The CDR3 runs 17 residues. This clonotype is deemed medium-sized. Its antigen is not identified. From the 5' RACE reads, TCRdb called clonotypes with MiXCR, one entry per CDR3 protein. The sample carries 90,000 to 120,000 distinct CDR3 sequences, 9% to 14% recorded once. Findings and caveats of the study: Anti-spike CD8 responses were favored in VDJdb matching, and private and CD4 specificities were missed.

The TCR was taken from an adult who was a healthcare worker with PCR-confirmed SARS-CoV-2 infection or an uninfected control (not recorded which). Sequenced sample: whole blood. V usage is TRBV6-6 and J usage is TRBJ1-2; D may be TRBD1 (6 bases). The CDR3 loop reads CASSYSPPGGVYYGYTF. The CDR3, as DNA: TGTGCCAGCAGTTACTCCCCTCCCGGGGGCGTATATTATGGCTACACCTTC.